The clone carrying this TCR beta chain was recorded once. The target antigen is unknown. This record comes from a study of shared clonotypes between healthy human individuals. Study details: Per-donor plates numbered three CD4 naive, three CD4 memory, two CD8 naive and one CD8 memory. Overall study results and limits: In the sorted subsets, rarefaction showed sequencing was incomplete despite large depth. As a rule, naive subsets had a larger estimated richness than memory subsets.

The donor population consisted of healthy HIV-negative adults with no recent acute infections or vaccinations. The CDR3 extends over 11 amino acids. Germline CDR1 and CDR2: MNHNS and SASEGT. V was pared by 3 bases and J by 9 bases, with 6 bases between. The table came from immunoSEQ multiplex PCR; TCRdb's copy has only in-frame clones and leaves some out. The data hold more than 2,000,000 clones, with approximately 94% observed a single time. The receptor was isolated from a man aged 18 to 29 in good health. Sequencing was done on a sample of naive CD4+ T cells sorted from blood. Described subset: CD45RA+ positively selected. The chain employs TRBV6-1 and TRBJ2-1; a weak D match, TRBD1 (5 bases). The CDR3 DNA is TGTGCCAGCAGTGACAGGGTTGAGCAGTTCTTC. Amino acid sequence: CASSDRVEQFF.